The T cell receptor beta chain under discussion was sequenced for a study of cytomegalovirus exposure and HLA in healthy donors. Findings and caveats of the study: An analysis that was carried out later associated 16,951 TCR beta sequences with HLA alleles at 0.05 false discovery rate.

The PCR was carried out with 60 Vbeta primers and 13 Jbeta primers. Data came from immunoSEQ multiplex PCR; TCRdb stores just in-frame clones and leaves some out. The profile covers around 130,000 clones, with 80% appearing a single time and approximately 5% taken by the ten largest. As concerns this clone: The target antigen is unknown.

Between the trimmed V and J ends, which lost 2 bases and 2 bases, there was a span of 10 bases. The CDR3 is made up of 14 amino acids. Germline CDR1 SGHNT, CDR2 YYREEE (reference sequence). V gene TRBV5-4 combines with J gene TRBJ1-2, with D tentatively TRBD1 (5 bases). Input material: PBMCs. This TCR was recovered from a man aged 25 to 40 in good health and CMV-seronegative. CDR3 sequence reads: CASSFVGPNYGYTF. The CDR3 DNA reads as TGTGCCAGCAGCTTCGTGGGGCCCAACTATGGCTACACCTTC.